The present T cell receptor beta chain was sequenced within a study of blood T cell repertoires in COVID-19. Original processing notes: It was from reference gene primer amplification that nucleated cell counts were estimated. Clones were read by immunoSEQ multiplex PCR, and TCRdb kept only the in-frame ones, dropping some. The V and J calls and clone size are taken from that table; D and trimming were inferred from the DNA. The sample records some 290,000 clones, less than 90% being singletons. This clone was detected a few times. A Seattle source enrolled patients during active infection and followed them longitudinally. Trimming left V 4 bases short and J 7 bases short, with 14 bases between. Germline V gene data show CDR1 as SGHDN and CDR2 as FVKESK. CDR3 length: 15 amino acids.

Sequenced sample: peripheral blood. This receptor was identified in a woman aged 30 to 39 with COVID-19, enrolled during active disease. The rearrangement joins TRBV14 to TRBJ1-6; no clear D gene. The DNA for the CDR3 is TGTGCCAGCAGCCCTGGGAGGGCGGGAAATTCACCCCTCCACTTT. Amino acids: CASSPGRAGNSPLHF. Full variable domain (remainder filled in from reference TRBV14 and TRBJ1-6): EAGVTQFPSHSVIEKGQTVTLRCDPISGHDNLYWYRRVMGKEIKFLLHFVKESKQDESGMPNNRFLAERTGGTYSTLKVQPAELEDSGVYFCASSPGRAGNSPLHFGNGTRLTVT.